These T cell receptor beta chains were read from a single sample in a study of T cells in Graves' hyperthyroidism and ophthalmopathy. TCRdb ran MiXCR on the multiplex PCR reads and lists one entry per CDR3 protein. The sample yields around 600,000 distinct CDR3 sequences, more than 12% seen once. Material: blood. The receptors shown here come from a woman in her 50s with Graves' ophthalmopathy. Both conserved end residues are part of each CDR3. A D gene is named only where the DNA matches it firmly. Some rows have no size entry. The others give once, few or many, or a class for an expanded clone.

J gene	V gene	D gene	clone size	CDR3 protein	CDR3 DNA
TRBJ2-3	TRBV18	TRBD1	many	CASSPGTGFTDTQYF	TGTGCCAGCTCACCCGGGACAGGGTTCACAGATACGCAGTATTTT
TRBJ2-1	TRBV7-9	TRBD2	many	CASSPRTSGLTYNEQFF	TGTGCCAGCAGCCCCCGGACTAGCGGGCTGACCTACAATGAGCAGTTCTTC
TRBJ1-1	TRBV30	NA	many	CAWSVDVNTEAFF	TGTGCCTGGAGTGTAGACGTGAACACTGAAGCTTTCTTT
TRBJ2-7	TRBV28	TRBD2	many	CASSPRTPGGEQYF	TGTGCCAGCAGTCCCCGGACACCGGGGGGCGAGCAGTACTTC
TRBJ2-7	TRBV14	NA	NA	CASSLLNEQYF	TGTGCCAGCAGCCTCCTGAACGAGCAGTACTTC
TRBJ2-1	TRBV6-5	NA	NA	CASSYHPYFNEQFF	TGTGCCAGCAGTTACCATCCCTATTTCAATGAGCAGTTCTTC
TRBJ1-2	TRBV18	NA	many	CASSPTRPYGYTF	TGTGCCAGCTCGCCCACCCGTCCGTATGGCTACACCTTC
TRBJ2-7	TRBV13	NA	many	CASSLSQGRPNYEQYF	TGTGCCAGCAGCTTAAGCCAGGGTCGGCCCAACTACGAGCAGTACTTC
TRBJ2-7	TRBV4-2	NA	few	CASSAGIAYEQYF	TGTGCCAGCAGCGCGGGAATTGCCTACGAGCAGTACTTC
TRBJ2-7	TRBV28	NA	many	CASSFTGVYEQYF	TGTGCCAGCAGTTTTACGGGGGTCTACGAGCAGTACTTC
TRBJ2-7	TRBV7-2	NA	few	CASSLVSVHEQYF	TGTGCCAGCAGCTTAGTTTCTGTCCACGAGCAGTACTTC
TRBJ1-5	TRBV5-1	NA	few	CASSKDWKQPQHF	TGCGCCAGCAGCAAGGACTGGAAGCAGCCCCAGCATTTT
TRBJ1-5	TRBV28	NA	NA	CAWGETGGTQPQHF	TGTGCCTGGGGAGAGACAGGCGGTACTCAGCCCCAGCATTTT
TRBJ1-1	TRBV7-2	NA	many	CASSLERWSTEAFF	TGTGCCAGCAGCTTAGAACGATGGAGCACTGAAGCTTTCTTT
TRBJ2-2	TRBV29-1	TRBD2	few	CSVEFSGRVVGPGELFF	TGCAGCGTTGAATTTTCGGGGAGGGTGGTTGGGCCCGGGGAGCTGTTTTTT
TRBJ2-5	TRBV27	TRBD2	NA	CASRGQSGGPPRTQYF	TGTGCCAGCCGGGGGCAGAGCGGGGGACCTCCTAGGACCCAGTACTTC
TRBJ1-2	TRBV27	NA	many	CASRGGHGYTF	TGTGCCAGCCGCGGGGGACATGGCTACACCTTC
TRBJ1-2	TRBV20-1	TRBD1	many	CSAWDRDYGYTF	TGCAGTGCGTGGGACAGGGACTATGGCTACACCTTC
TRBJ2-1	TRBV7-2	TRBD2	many	CASSLEGTSGRGEQFF	TGTGCCAGCAGCTTAGAAGGGACTAGCGGGAGGGGTGAGCAGTTCTTC
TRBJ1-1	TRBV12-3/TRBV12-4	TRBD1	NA	CASKAQGMYTEAFF	TGTGCCAGCAAAGCACAGGGGATGTACACTGAAGCTTTCTTT
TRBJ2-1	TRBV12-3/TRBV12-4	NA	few	CASSPITRQALYNEQFF	TGTGCCAGCAGCCCCATTACAAGACAGGCCCTCTACAATGAGCAGTTCTTC
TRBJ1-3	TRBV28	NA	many	CASRSGGATGNTIYF	TGTGCCAGCAGGTCCGGCGGAGCTACTGGAAACACCATATATTTT
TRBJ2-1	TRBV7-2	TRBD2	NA	CASSLVVTSGSYNEQFF	TGTGCCAGCAGCTTAGTTGTGACTAGCGGCTCCTACAATGAGCAGTTCTTC
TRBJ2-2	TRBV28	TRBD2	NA	CASSAGLAGGIGELFF	TGTGCCAGCAGTGCGGGACTAGCGGGAGGAATCGGGGAGCTGTTTTTT
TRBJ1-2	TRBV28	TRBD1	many	CASSGRQGAQGYTF	TGTGCCAGCAGTGGACGACAGGGGGCGCAGGGCTACACCTTC
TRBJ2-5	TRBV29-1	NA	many	CSVDLMEQETQYF	TGCAGCGTTGATTTGATGGAGCAAGAGACCCAGTACTTC
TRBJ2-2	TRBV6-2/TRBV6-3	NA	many	CASSGKKRANTGELFF	TGTGCCAGCAGCGGGAAAAAGAGAGCGAACACCGGGGAGCTGTTTTTT
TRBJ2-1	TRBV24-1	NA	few	CATSGDSYNEQFF	TGTGCCACCAGTGGAGACAGCTACAATGAGCAGTTCTTC
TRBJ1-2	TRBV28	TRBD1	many	CASISEGQGASYTF	TGTGCCAGCATATCAGAGGGACAGGGGGCGAGCTACACCTTC
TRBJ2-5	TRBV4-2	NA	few	CASSQDSVRVVSETQYF	TGTGCCAGCAGCCAAGATTCAGTCAGGGTAGTTTCGGAGACCCAGTACTTC
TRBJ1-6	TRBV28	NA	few	CASTTIGGSSYNSPLHF	TGTGCCAGCACCACAATCGGGGGCAGCTCCTATAATTCACCCCTCCACTTT
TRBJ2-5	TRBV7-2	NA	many	CASSFRPQETQYF	TGTGCCAGCAGCTTCCGACCCCAAGAGACCCAGTACTTC
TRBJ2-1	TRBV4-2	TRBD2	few	CASSQEWLAGYSYNEQFF	TGTGCCAGCAGCCAAGAATGGCTAGCGGGGTATTCCTACAATGAGCAGTTCTTC
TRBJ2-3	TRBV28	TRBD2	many	CASSPSLGGGTGGADTQYF	TGTGCCAGCAGTCCTTCTTTGGGGGGGGGGACCGGAGGTGCAGATACGCAGTATTTT
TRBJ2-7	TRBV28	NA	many	CASTKPGVPYEQYF	TGTGCCAGCACCAAACCGGGGGTCCCCTACGAGCAGTACTTC
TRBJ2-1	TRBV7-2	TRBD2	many	CASSLKVLAGNNEQFF	TGTGCCAGCAGCCTGAAGGTACTAGCGGGAAACAATGAGCAGTTCTTC
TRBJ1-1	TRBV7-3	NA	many	CASSLRKNTEAFF	TGTGCCAGCAGCTTAAGGAAGAACACTGAAGCTTTCTTT
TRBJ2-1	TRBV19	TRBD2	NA	CASNPGLAQNEQFF	TGTGCCAGTAACCCGGGACTAGCGCAGAATGAGCAGTTCTTC